This T cell receptor beta chain was sequenced for a study of blood T cells in healthy people across ages. This clonotype appeared a few times. The donors, aged roughly 6 to 90, were healthy Caucasians from Russia. The sample, 9 to 10 milliliters of peripheral blood, was drawn from each donor. Total RNA was isolated from each sample in quantities of at least 6 micrograms. Sample-barcoded 5' priming and a J-beta primer mix drove a second PCR of about 6 to 11 cycles. Researchers report that a template-switch adaptor with 12 random nucleotides tagged each cDNA molecule. TCRdb passed the 5' RACE reads through MiXCR, listing each CDR3 protein once. Among 850,000 or so distinct CDR3 sequences listed, 29% were seen once. Looked up from germline, CDR1 is DFQATT and CDR2 is SNEGSKA (reference sequence). J gave up 0 bases and V 6 bases, and 8 bases lay outside the gene matches. The CDR3 has 15 residues.

V usage is TRBV20-1 and J usage is TRBJ1-5, with 7 positions matching TRBD1. The sample comprised blood. The TCR sequence derives from a woman aged 80 or older in good health. CDR3 coding DNA: TGCAGTGCGGTCGGACAGGTTTATAGCAATCAGCCCCAGCATTTT. Translated, it gives CSAVGQVYSNQPQHF.